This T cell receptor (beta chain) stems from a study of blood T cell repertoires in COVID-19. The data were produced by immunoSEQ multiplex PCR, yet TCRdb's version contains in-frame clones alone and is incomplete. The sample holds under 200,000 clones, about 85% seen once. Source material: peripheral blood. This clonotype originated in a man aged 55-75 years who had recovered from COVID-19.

The DNA for the CDR3 is TGTGCCAGCAGGGTGGGGGGTAGCGGCTACACCTTC. It codes for CASRVGGSGYTF. The gene calls are TRBV2 and TRBJ1-2, with a weak D call TRBD1 (5 bases). The germline V gene has CDR1 SNHLY and CDR2 FYNNEI. The CDR3 sequence is 12 residues long. Trimming shortened V by 6 bases and J by 8 bases, and 13 bases separated the two germline ends.